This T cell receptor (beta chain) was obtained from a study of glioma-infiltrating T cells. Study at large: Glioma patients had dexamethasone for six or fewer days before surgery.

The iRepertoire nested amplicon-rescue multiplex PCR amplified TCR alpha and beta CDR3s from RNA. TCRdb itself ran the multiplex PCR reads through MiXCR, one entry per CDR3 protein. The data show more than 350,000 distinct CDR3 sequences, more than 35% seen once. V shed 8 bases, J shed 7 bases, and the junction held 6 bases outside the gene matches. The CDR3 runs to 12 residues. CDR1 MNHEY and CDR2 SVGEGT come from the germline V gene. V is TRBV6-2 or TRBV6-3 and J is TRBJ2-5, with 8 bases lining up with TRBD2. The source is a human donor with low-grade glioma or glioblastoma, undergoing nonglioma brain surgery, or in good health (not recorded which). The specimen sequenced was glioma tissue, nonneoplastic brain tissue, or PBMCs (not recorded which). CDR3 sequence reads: CASAGAGGTQYF. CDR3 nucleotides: TGTGCCAGCGCCGGTGCGGGAGGGACCCAGTACTTC.